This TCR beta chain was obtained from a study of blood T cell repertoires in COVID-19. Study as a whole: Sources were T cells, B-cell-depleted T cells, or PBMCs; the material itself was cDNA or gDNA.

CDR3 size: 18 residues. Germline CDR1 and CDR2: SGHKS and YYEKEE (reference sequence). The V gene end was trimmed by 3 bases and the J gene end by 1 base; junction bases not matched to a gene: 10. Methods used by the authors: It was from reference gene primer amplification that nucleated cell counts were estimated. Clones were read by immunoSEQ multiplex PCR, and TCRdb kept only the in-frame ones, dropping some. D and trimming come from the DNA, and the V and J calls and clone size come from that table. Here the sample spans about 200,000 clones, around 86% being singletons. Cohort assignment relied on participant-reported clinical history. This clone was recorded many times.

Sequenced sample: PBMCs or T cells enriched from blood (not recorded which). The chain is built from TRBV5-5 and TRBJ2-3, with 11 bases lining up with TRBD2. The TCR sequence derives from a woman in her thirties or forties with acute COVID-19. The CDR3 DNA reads TGTGCCAGCAGCTCGAGGTTAGCGGGAGGGCCGGGCACAGATACGCAGTATTTT. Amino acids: CASSSRLAGGPGTDTQYF.